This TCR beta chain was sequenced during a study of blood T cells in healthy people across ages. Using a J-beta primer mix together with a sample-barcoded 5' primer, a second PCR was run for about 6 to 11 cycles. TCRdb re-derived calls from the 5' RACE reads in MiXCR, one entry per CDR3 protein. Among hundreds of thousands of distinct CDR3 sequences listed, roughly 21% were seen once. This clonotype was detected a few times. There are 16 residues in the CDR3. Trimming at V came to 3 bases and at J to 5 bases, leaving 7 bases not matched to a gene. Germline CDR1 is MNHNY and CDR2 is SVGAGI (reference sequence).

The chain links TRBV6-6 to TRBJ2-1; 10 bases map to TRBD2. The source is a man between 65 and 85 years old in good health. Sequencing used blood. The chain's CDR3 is CASSYVSGRVDNEQFF. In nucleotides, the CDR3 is TGTGCCAGCAGTTATGTAAGCGGGAGGGTTGACAATGAGCAGTTCTTC.